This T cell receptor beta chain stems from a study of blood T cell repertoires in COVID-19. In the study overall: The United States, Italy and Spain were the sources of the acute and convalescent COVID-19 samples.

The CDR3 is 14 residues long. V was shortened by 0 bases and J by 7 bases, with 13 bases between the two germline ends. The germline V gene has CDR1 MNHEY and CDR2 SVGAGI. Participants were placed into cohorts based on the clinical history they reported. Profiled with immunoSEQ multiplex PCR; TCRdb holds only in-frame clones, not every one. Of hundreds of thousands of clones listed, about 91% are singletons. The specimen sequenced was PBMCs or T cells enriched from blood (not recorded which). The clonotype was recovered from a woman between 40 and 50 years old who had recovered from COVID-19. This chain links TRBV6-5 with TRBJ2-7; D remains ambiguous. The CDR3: CASSYSLGSTEQYF. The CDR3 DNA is TGTGCCAGCAGTTACTCCCTAGGTTCAACTGAGCAGTACTTC.